One sample yielded the 10 T cell receptor beta chains listed below, sequenced in a study of T cells in Graves' hyperthyroidism and ophthalmopathy. TCR beta CDR3 region amplification was performed from RNA transcripts. First-round RT-PCR targeting the TCR CDR3 was performed with the HTBI primer set. From the multiplex PCR reads, TCRdb called clonotypes with MiXCR, one entry per CDR3 protein. The repertoire holds around 490,000 distinct CDR3 sequences, with 20% as singletons. The sample consisted of blood. The receptors were gathered from a man aged 35-49 years with Graves' ophthalmopathy.

This clonotype came up many times. The chain couples TRBV28 to TRBJ1-2; TRBD1 aligns across 8 bases. Germline V gives CDR1 MDHEN, CDR2 SYDVKM. V was clipped by 7 bases and J by 5 bases; unmatched bases: 6. The length of the CDR3 is 13 residues. The CDR3 protein is CASTRTGKYGYTF. DNA of the CDR3: TGTGCCAGCACCCGGACAGGGAAATATGGCTACACCTTC.

Many counts were recorded for this clonotype. The rearrangement uses TRBV12-3 or TRBV12-4 and TRBJ2-7, with D tentatively TRBD1 (6 bases). The length of the CDR3 is 15 residues. The V and J ends lost 2 bases and 2 bases respectively, with 13 bases between them. The CDR3 here is CASSLRGHLTYEQYF. The CDR3 coding sequence is TGTGCCAGCAGTTTACGGGGACACCTAACCTACGAGCAGTACTTC.

This clonotype has ten or more counts. The genes are TRBV7-2 and TRBJ2-5; 7 bases agree with TRBD1. Germline CDR1 SGHTA, CDR2 FQGNSA. V lost 1 base to trimming and J lost 6 bases; unmatched junction nucleotides: 8. The CDR3 runs 15 residues. The CDR3 region is CASSLEVGGTKTQYF. The CDR3 nucleotides read TGTGCCAGCAGCTTAGAAGTAGGGGGCACGAAGACCCAGTACTTC.

This clonotype was detected many times. This chain uses TRBV20-1 with TRBJ2-1; 13 positions match TRBD2. Germline CDR1 reads DFQATT; CDR2 reads SNEGSKA (reference sequence). This CDR3 spans 17 amino acids. V shed 0 bases and J 4 bases; nucleotides not matched to a gene: 6. CDR3 bases: TGCAGTGCTAGAGATCGGACTAGCGGGAGTCGGTACAATGAGCAGTTCTTC. It encodes CSARDRTSGSRYNEQFF.

The rearrangement joins TRBV6-2 or TRBV6-3 to TRBJ2-1; unclear D gene. The CDR3 is made up of 13 amino acids. Germline V gene lookup returns CDR1 MNHEY and CDR2 SVGEGT. V gave up 0 bases and J gave up 6 bases, with 6 bases separating them. The CDR3 bases are TGTGCCAGCAGTTACTCGTGGGTCAATGAGCAGTTCTTC. Its protein product is CASSYSWVNEQFF.

The chain carries TRBV2 and TRBJ2-5; D may correspond to TRBD1 or TRBD2 (5 bases each). The CDR3 loop spans 14 amino acids. Germline V gene sequence: CDR1 SNHLY, CDR2 FYNNEI. V lost 8 bases and J lost 5, with 18 bases in between. The CDR3 region is CASRRDQPRETQYF. As DNA, the CDR3 is TGTGCCAGCCGCCGGGACCAGCCGCGGGAGACCCAGTACTTC.

This clonotype was counted between two and nine times. Just one base apart from a much larger clone, this may be a read error. The rearrangement links TRBV7-8 to TRBJ2-2; D is uncertain. Germline assignment: CDR1 SGHVS and CDR2 FQNEAQ. This CDR3 region has 14 residues. The germline V and J ends were trimmed by 1 base and 3 bases, with 6 bases remaining between them. Here the CDR3 DNA reads TGTGCCAGCAGCTTAGGAGTGGACACCGGGGAGCTGTTTTTT. It encodes CASSLGVDTGELFF.

The V gene is TRBV12-3 or TRBV12-4, the J gene TRBJ2-5; a possible D gene is TRBD2 (6 bases). V gave up 6 bases and J gave up 5 bases, with 19 bases separating them. The CDR3 totals 15 residues. CDR3 loop: CASRQRAGWGETQYF. Written as DNA, the CDR3 is TGTGCCAGCAGGCAGAGGGCGGGATGGGGGGAGACCCAGTACTTC.

A note on this clonotype: A read error may produce the germline difference seen at one junction end. For the CDR3, the DNA is TGCAGTGCTAGTGCCGGAGGGACTATTCAAGGGACCCAGTACTTC. Translated: CSASAGGTIQGTQYF. This sequence joins TRBV20-1 and TRBJ2-5, with TRBD2 matching over 7 bases. CDR3 length: 15 amino acids. Germline V gene data show CDR1 as DFQATT and CDR2 as SNEGSKA (reference sequence).

This clonotype was observed at least ten times. The chain couples TRBV7-3 to TRBJ1-1; D not certain. Trimming left V 2 bases short and J 4 bases short, with 8 bases between. Per the germline V gene, CDR1 is SGHTA and CDR2 is FQGTGA. The CDR3 covers 13 residues. The CDR3 sequence is CASSLEPGTEAFF. DNA for the CDR3: TGTGCCAGCAGCTTAGAGCCGGGCACTGAAGCTTTCTTT.